This T cell receptor beta chain was documented in a study of OX40 agonist ivuxolimab in advanced cancers. At the level of the study: Three patients showed partial responses: one hepatocellular carcinoma and two cutaneous melanoma cases.

The CDR3 runs 13 residues. In germline, CDR1 is MDHEN, CDR2 SYDVKM. Between the trimmed V and J ends, which lost 2 bases and 2 bases, there was a span of 7 bases. Method: immunoSEQ multiplex PCR; TCRdb's copy keeps in-frame clones and lacks some. The sample consists of approximately 35,000 clones, about 88% of them appearing once. Details on this clone: Its matching antigen is unknown.

Whole-study results and caveats: CD8+ T cells were the subset that, on average, had more expanded clones than CD4+.

This chain links TRBV28 with TRBJ2-7; TRBD2 might be the D (5 bases). Sequencing used CD4+ or CD8+ T cells sorted from blood, obtained in a trial of the OX40 agonist ivuxolimab. This receptor was taken from an adult with an advanced solid tumor such as melanoma, head and neck, liver or kidney cancer. The CDR3 sequence: CASSLEGPYEQYF. The CDR3, as DNA: TGTGCCAGCAGTTTAGAGGGTCCCTACGAGCAGTACTTC.